These T cell receptor beta chains were read from a single sample in a study of blood T cell repertoires in COVID-19. The method was immunoSEQ multiplex PCR; TCRdb's version includes in-frame clones alone and lacks a portion of them. The sample holds about 360,000 clones, about 88% seen once. The sample comprised peripheral blood. The receptors were sampled from a woman in her fifties or sixties with COVID-19, enrolled during active disease. Each CDR3 is given with its conserved first and last residue. Fields, in order: J gene, CDR3 length, D gene, V gene, clone size, CDR3 protein, CDR3 DNA. The D gene is left open where the match is weak. Clone size, where shown, is once, few, many, or a class for clones that have expanded.

j_call: TRBJ1-1; cdr3_length: 14; d_call: TRBD1; v_call: TRBV6-2/TRBV6-3; clone_size: once; cdr3_aa: CASSNRDRVTEAFF; cdr3_nt: TGTGCCAGCAGTAACCGGGACAGGGTCACTGAAGCTTTCTTT
j_call: TRBJ1-1; cdr3_length: 14; d_call: .; v_call: TRBV13; clone_size: once; cdr3_aa: CASSLDPGNAEAFF; cdr3_nt: TGTGCCAGCAGCTTAGATCCGGGGAATGCTGAAGCTTTCTTT
j_call: TRBJ2-7; cdr3_length: 15; d_call: TRBD2; v_call: TRBV7-2; clone_size: .; cdr3_aa: CASSSSSAGGREQYF; cdr3_nt: TGTGCCAGCAGCTCAAGTTCAGCGGGGGGGCGCGAGCAGTACTTC
j_call: TRBJ2-3; cdr3_length: 17; d_call: .; v_call: TRBV7-8; clone_size: few; cdr3_aa: CASSFPHDGGHTDTQYF; cdr3_nt: TGTGCCAGCAGCTTCCCCCACGACGGGGGGCACACAGATACGCAGTATTTT
j_call: TRBJ2-7; cdr3_length: 13; d_call: TRBD2; v_call: TRBV6-6; clone_size: .; cdr3_aa: CASGGLGPYEQYF; cdr3_nt: TGTGCCAGCGGAGGACTAGGTCCCTACGAGCAGTACTTC
j_call: TRBJ2-7; cdr3_length: 19; d_call: TRBD2; v_call: TRBV6-2/TRBV6-3; clone_size: .; cdr3_aa: CASSYSTTSGRPEYYEQYF; cdr3_nt: TGTGCCAGCAGTTACTCGACCACTAGCGGGAGACCCGAATATTACGAGCAGTACTTC
j_call: TRBJ2-1; cdr3_length: 15; d_call: .; v_call: TRBV9; clone_size: .; cdr3_aa: CASSVAGGSYNEQFF; cdr3_nt: TGTGCCAGCAGCGTAGCAGGAGGCTCCTACAATGAGCAGTTCTTC
j_call: TRBJ1-5; cdr3_length: 19; d_call: TRBD1; v_call: TRBV18; clone_size: .; cdr3_aa: CASSPRWDRGRSGNQPQHF; cdr3_nt: TGTGCCAGCTCACCACGTTGGGACAGGGGACGATCGGGCAATCAGCCCCAGCATTTT
j_call: TRBJ1-2; cdr3_length: 17; d_call: TRBD1; v_call: TRBV3-1/TRBV3-2; clone_size: .; cdr3_aa: CASSQDLSRAGGDGYTF; cdr3_nt: TGTGCCAGCAGCCAAGATTTGTCCCGTGCAGGGGGAGATGGCTACACCTTC
j_call: TRBJ1-3; cdr3_length: 14; d_call: .; v_call: TRBV6-5; clone_size: .; cdr3_aa: CASRDTSLGNTIYF; cdr3_nt: TGTGCCAGCCGGGACACATCGCTCGGAAACACCATATATTTT
j_call: TRBJ1-2; cdr3_length: 13; d_call: TRBD1; v_call: TRBV2; clone_size: .; cdr3_aa: CASIQDRTSGYTF; cdr3_nt: TGTGCCAGCATTCAGGACAGGACGTCTGGGTACACCTTC
j_call: TRBJ1-2; cdr3_length: 13; d_call: .; v_call: TRBV12-3/TRBV12-4; clone_size: .; cdr3_aa: CASSLVTDYGYTF; cdr3_nt: TGTGCCAGCAGTTTAGTCACAGATTATGGCTACACCTTC
j_call: TRBJ1-5; cdr3_length: 15; d_call: .; v_call: TRBV4-2; clone_size: .; cdr3_aa: CASSQGIVYNQPQHF; cdr3_nt: TGTGCCAGCAGCCAAGGTATAGTCTACAATCAGCCCCAGCATTTT
j_call: TRBJ1-3; cdr3_length: 14; d_call: .; v_call: TRBV5-6; clone_size: .; cdr3_aa: CASSRVRGGNTIYF; cdr3_nt: TGTGCCAGCAGCCGAGTTAGGGGTGGAAACACCATATATTTT